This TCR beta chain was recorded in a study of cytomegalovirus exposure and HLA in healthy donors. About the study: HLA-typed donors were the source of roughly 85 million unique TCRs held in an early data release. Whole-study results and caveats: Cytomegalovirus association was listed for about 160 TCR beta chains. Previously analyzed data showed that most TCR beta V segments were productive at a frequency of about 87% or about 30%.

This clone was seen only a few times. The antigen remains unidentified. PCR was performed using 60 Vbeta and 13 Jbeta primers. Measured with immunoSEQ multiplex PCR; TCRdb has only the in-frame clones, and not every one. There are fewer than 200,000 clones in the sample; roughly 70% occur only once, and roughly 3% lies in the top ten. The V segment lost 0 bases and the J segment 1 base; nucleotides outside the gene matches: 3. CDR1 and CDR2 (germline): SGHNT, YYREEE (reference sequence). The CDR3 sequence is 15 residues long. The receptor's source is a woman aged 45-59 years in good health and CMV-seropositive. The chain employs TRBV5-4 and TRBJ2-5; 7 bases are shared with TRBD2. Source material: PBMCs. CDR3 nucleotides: TGTGCCAGCAGCTTGGGGGCTAGCGGCCAAGAGACCCAGTACTTC. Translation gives CASSLGASGQETQYF. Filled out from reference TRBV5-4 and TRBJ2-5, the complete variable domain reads ETGVTQSPTHLIKTRGQQVTLRCSSQSGHNTVSWYQQALGQGPQFIFQYYREEENGRGNFPPRFSGLQFPNYSSELNVNALELDDSALYLCASSLGASGQETQYFGPGTRLLVL.